A selection of T cell receptor beta chains follows, all from one sample in a study of blood T cell repertoires in COVID-19. Method: immunoSEQ multiplex PCR; TCRdb's copy keeps in-frame clones and lacks some. The sample yields some 58,000 clones, roughly 71% seen once. Specimen: peripheral blood. These receptors all stem from a human donor in a cohort sampled during active COVID-19. Both conserved end residues are part of each CDR3. The D gene is left open where the match is weak. Clone sizes are given selectively: once, few, many, or a class where the clone is expanded.

clone_size: NA; j_call: TRBJ1-2; d_call: NA; v_call: TRBV27; cdr3_length: 15; cdr3_nt: TGTGCCAGCAGTTCGGCGGGGGGCAATAACTATGGCTACACCTTC; cdr3_aa: CASSSAGGNNYGYTF
clone_size: NA; j_call: TRBJ2-5; d_call: TRBD1; v_call: TRBV7-2; cdr3_length: 15; cdr3_nt: TGTGCCAGCAGCTTAGCGGGACAGGGAAGAGAGACCCAGTACTTC; cdr3_aa: CASSLAGQGRETQYF
clone_size: NA; j_call: TRBJ2-3; d_call: NA; v_call: TRBV7-2; cdr3_length: 16; cdr3_nt: TGTGCCAGCAGAGGGGGGGGAGCGGTAAGGGCGGATACGCAGTATTTT; cdr3_aa: CASRGGGAVRADTQYF
clone_size: NA; j_call: TRBJ1-2; d_call: NA; v_call: TRBV3-1/TRBV3-2; cdr3_length: 13; cdr3_nt: TGTGCCAGCAGCCAAGTCACAAACTATGGCTACACCTTC; cdr3_aa: CASSQVTNYGYTF
clone_size: few; j_call: TRBJ2-3; d_call: NA; v_call: TRBV28; cdr3_length: 14; cdr3_nt: TGTGCCAGCAGTTTCCTTTCCGGCACAGATACGCAGTATTTT; cdr3_aa: CASSFLSGTDTQYF
clone_size: NA; j_call: TRBJ1-3; d_call: NA; v_call: TRBV11-2; cdr3_length: 19; cdr3_nt: TGTGCCAGCAGCTTAGTCCCCTTCCCTCAGGTTCAGGGTGGAAACACCATATATTTT; cdr3_aa: CASSLVPFPQVQGGNTIYF
clone_size: NA; j_call: TRBJ1-1; d_call: NA; v_call: TRBV9; cdr3_length: 19; cdr3_nt: TGTGCCAGCAGCGGGGGGCACTTACAAGGACCATTCGGCCGGACTGAAGCTTTCTTT; cdr3_aa: CASSGGHLQGPFGRTEAFF
clone_size: NA; j_call: TRBJ1-1; d_call: NA; v_call: TRBV14; cdr3_length: 14; cdr3_nt: TGTGCCAGCAGCCAGGTTCGGGGGAACACTGAAGCTTTCTTT; cdr3_aa: CASSQVRGNTEAFF
clone_size: NA; j_call: TRBJ2-1; d_call: NA; v_call: TRBV27; cdr3_length: 16; cdr3_nt: TGTGCCAGCAGTTTAAAGACGACGGGACAAAGCAATGAGCAGTTCTTC; cdr3_aa: CASSLKTTGQSNEQFF
clone_size: once; j_call: TRBJ1-3; d_call: NA; v_call: TRBV2; cdr3_length: 14; cdr3_nt: TGTGCCAGCACCAAGGGGGAGCCCGGAGACACCATATATTTT; cdr3_aa: CASTKGEPGDTIYF
clone_size: NA; j_call: TRBJ1-5; d_call: TRBD1; v_call: TRBV5-6; cdr3_length: 14; cdr3_nt: TGTGCCAGCAGCTCTCTAAAGGGGGCCCAGCCCCAGCATTTT; cdr3_aa: CASSSLKGAQPQHF
clone_size: NA; j_call: TRBJ1-1; d_call: NA; v_call: TRBV6-1; cdr3_length: 13; cdr3_nt: TGTGCCAGCAGTGAGAGGTCGAGCACTGAAGCTTTCTTT; cdr3_aa: CASSERSSTEAFF
clone_size: NA; j_call: TRBJ2-7; d_call: TRBD1; v_call: TRBV7-9; cdr3_length: 15; cdr3_nt: TGTGCCAGCAGCTTAGCATGGACAGGGGAGGAAGAGCAGTACTTC; cdr3_aa: CASSLAWTGEEEQYF
clone_size: once; j_call: TRBJ1-1; d_call: TRBD1; v_call: TRBV4-3; cdr3_length: 18; cdr3_nt: TGCGCCAGCAGCCAATACGCGTTAGGGGACAGCATGAACACTGAAGCTTTCTTT; cdr3_aa: CASSQYALGDSMNTEAFF
clone_size: NA; j_call: TRBJ2-5; d_call: NA; v_call: TRBV4-2; cdr3_length: 14; cdr3_nt: TGTGCCAGCAGCCAAGATTCGGGCGAGGGGACCCAGTACTTC; cdr3_aa: CASSQDSGEGTQYF
clone_size: few; j_call: TRBJ2-7; d_call: NA; v_call: TRBV4-1; cdr3_length: 15; cdr3_nt: TGCGCCAGCAGCCAAGAAGAGACCGGGACCTACGAGCAGTACTTC; cdr3_aa: CASSQEETGTYEQYF
clone_size: few; j_call: TRBJ2-7; d_call: NA; v_call: TRBV3-1/TRBV3-2; cdr3_length: 15; cdr3_nt: TGTGCCAGCAGCCACTCCCGGGACATTCTCTACGAGCAGTACTTC; cdr3_aa: CASSHSRDILYEQYF
clone_size: once; j_call: TRBJ2-1; d_call: NA; v_call: TRBV7-3; cdr3_length: 15; cdr3_nt: TGTGCCAGCAGCTTCCAACAAAGCTCCTACAATGAGCAGTTCTTC; cdr3_aa: CASSFQQSSYNEQFF
clone_size: NA; j_call: TRBJ1-4; d_call: NA; v_call: TRBV15; cdr3_length: 14; cdr3_nt: TGTGCCACCAGCAGACAGGGAATCTTTGAAAAACTGTTTTTT; cdr3_aa: CATSRQGIFEKLFF
clone_size: NA; j_call: TRBJ2-3; d_call: TRBD1; v_call: TRBV28; cdr3_length: 12; cdr3_nt: TGTGCCAGCAGTTTAGCCGGGACAGGTATTGACTTT; cdr3_aa: CASSLAGTGIDF
clone_size: NA; j_call: TRBJ2-7; d_call: NA; v_call: TRBV30; cdr3_length: 16; cdr3_nt: TGTGCCTGGAGTAATGAGGTTTGGCAGGGTAACTACGAGCAGTACTTC; cdr3_aa: CAWSNEVWQGNYEQYF
clone_size: NA; j_call: TRBJ1-2; d_call: NA; v_call: TRBV25-1; cdr3_length: 15; cdr3_nt: TGTGCCAGCAGTGAATTTCAAGGAGCTAACTATGGCTACACCTTC; cdr3_aa: CASSEFQGANYGYTF
clone_size: NA; j_call: TRBJ1-6; d_call: NA; v_call: TRBV4-1; cdr3_length: 14; cdr3_nt: TGCGCCAGCAGCCAGGACAGTTATAATTCACCCCTCCACTTT; cdr3_aa: CASSQDSYNSPLHF
clone_size: NA; j_call: TRBJ1-3; d_call: TRBD1; v_call: TRBV28; cdr3_length: 15; cdr3_nt: TGTGCCAGCCAGACAGGGGGCAGCTCTGGAAACACCATATATTTT; cdr3_aa: CASQTGGSSGNTIYF
clone_size: NA; j_call: TRBJ2-5; d_call: NA; v_call: TRBV6-5; cdr3_length: 15; cdr3_nt: TGTGCCAGCAGTTGGCGTTGGGGGGGCTTGGAGACCCAGTACTTC; cdr3_aa: CASSWRWGGLETQYF
clone_size: many; j_call: TRBJ1-5; d_call: NA; v_call: TRBV27; cdr3_length: 12; cdr3_nt: TGTGCCAGCAGTTTCCTTAATCAGCCCCAGCATTTT; cdr3_aa: CASSFLNQPQHF
clone_size: NA; j_call: TRBJ2-1; d_call: NA; v_call: TRBV4-2; cdr3_length: 17; cdr3_nt: TGTGCCAGCAGCCAAGATGTCTCAGGTAACTCCTACAATGAGCAGTTCTTC; cdr3_aa: CASSQDVSGNSYNEQFF
clone_size: NA; j_call: TRBJ2-1; d_call: TRBD1; v_call: TRBV18; cdr3_length: 11; cdr3_nt: TGTGCCAGCTCTCGACAGGGTGAGCAGTTCTTC; cdr3_aa: CASSRQGEQFF
clone_size: NA; j_call: TRBJ1-6; d_call: NA; v_call: TRBV18; cdr3_length: 13; cdr3_nt: TGTGCCAGCTCGCAGGGGTCGGATTCACCCCTCCACTTT; cdr3_aa: CASSQGSDSPLHF
clone_size: once; j_call: TRBJ2-1; d_call: NA; v_call: TRBV5-1; cdr3_length: 14; cdr3_nt: TGCGCCAGCAGCTTGGACAGCCCGTACAATGAGCAGTTCTTC; cdr3_aa: CASSLDSPYNEQFF
clone_size: NA; j_call: TRBJ1-5; d_call: NA; v_call: TRBV12-3/TRBV12-4; cdr3_length: 13; cdr3_nt: TGTGCCAGCGGAGTAGCATTCAATCAGCCCCAGCATTTT; cdr3_aa: CASGVAFNQPQHF
clone_size: NA; j_call: TRBJ1-2; d_call: NA; v_call: TRBV6-1; cdr3_length: 15; cdr3_nt: TGTGCCAGCAGTGAACCGGAGGGGAAAAACTATGGCTACACCTTC; cdr3_aa: CASSEPEGKNYGYTF
clone_size: few; j_call: TRBJ2-5; d_call: NA; v_call: TRBV30; cdr3_length: 13; cdr3_nt: TGTGCCTGGAGTGCCGATTGGAGAGAGACCCAGTACTTC; cdr3_aa: CAWSADWRETQYF
clone_size: NA; j_call: TRBJ1-2; d_call: NA; v_call: TRBV7-2; cdr3_length: 15; cdr3_nt: TGTGCCAGCAGCTTAGAGCAAACTCCTTCCTATGGCTACACCTTC; cdr3_aa: CASSLEQTPSYGYTF
clone_size: NA; j_call: TRBJ1-1; d_call: NA; v_call: TRBV27; cdr3_length: 15; cdr3_nt: TGTGCCAGCAGCCCGTTGGGGGGGCGCAGCACTGAAGCTTTCTTT; cdr3_aa: CASSPLGGRSTEAFF
clone_size: NA; j_call: TRBJ2-1; d_call: NA; v_call: TRBV19; cdr3_length: 14; cdr3_nt: TGTGCCAGTAGTACCAGGGACTCCTACAATGAGCAGTTCTTC; cdr3_aa: CASSTRDSYNEQFF
clone_size: once; j_call: TRBJ2-2; d_call: TRBD1; v_call: TRBV5-1; cdr3_length: 19; cdr3_nt: TGCGCCAGCAGCTTGGGCCTCCGGGGACAGGGGCCCGACACCGGGGAGCTGTTTTTT; cdr3_aa: CASSLGLRGQGPDTGELFF
clone_size: NA; j_call: TRBJ1-4; d_call: NA; v_call: TRBV30; cdr3_length: 14; cdr3_nt: TGTGCCTGGAACGACAGAGCAACTAATGAAAAACTGTTTTTT; cdr3_aa: CAWNDRATNEKLFF
clone_size: NA; j_call: TRBJ1-3; d_call: NA; v_call: TRBV7-9; cdr3_length: 14; cdr3_nt: TGTGCCAGCAGCTTTAGCGGGACTGGAAACACCATATATTTT; cdr3_aa: CASSFSGTGNTIYF
clone_size: NA; j_call: TRBJ2-3; d_call: TRBD2; v_call: TRBV3-1/TRBV3-2; cdr3_length: 17; cdr3_nt: TGTGCCAGCAGCTCCCTCCTAGCGGGGGGGCGGGGAGATACGCAGTATTTT; cdr3_aa: CASSSLLAGGRGDTQYF
clone_size: NA; j_call: TRBJ2-7; d_call: TRBD2; v_call: TRBV3-1/TRBV3-2; cdr3_length: 14; cdr3_nt: TGTGCCAGCAGACAAACTAGCGGGAGGTACGAGCAGTACTTC; cdr3_aa: CASRQTSGRYEQYF
clone_size: NA; j_call: TRBJ1-1; d_call: NA; v_call: TRBV5-1; cdr3_length: 15; cdr3_nt: TGCGTCAGCAGCTTGGGAGAGGTTAAGAACACTGAAGCTTTCTTT; cdr3_aa: CVSSLGEVKNTEAFF
clone_size: NA; j_call: TRBJ2-1; d_call: TRBD2; v_call: TRBV24-1; cdr3_length: 14; cdr3_nt: TGTGCCACCGGTAGCGGGAGCGTCTACAATGAGCAGTTCTTC; cdr3_aa: CATGSGSVYNEQFF
clone_size: NA; j_call: TRBJ1-1; d_call: NA; v_call: TRBV29-1; cdr3_length: 8; cdr3_nt: TGCAGCGTTACCGGAGCTTTCTTT; cdr3_aa: CSVTGAFF
clone_size: NA; j_call: TRBJ1-2; d_call: NA; v_call: TRBV6-5; cdr3_length: 15; cdr3_nt: TGTGCCAGCAGCCAGTCCCCACGGGGTGACTATGGCTACACCTTC; cdr3_aa: CASSQSPRGDYGYTF
clone_size: NA; j_call: TRBJ2-7; d_call: NA; v_call: TRBV30; cdr3_length: 12; cdr3_nt: TGTGCCGGTCGGGACAACCACTACGAGCAGTACTTC; cdr3_aa: CAGRDNHYEQYF
clone_size: NA; j_call: TRBJ1-1; d_call: NA; v_call: TRBV5-1; cdr3_length: 13; cdr3_nt: TGCGCCAGCTCAACAGGCCCAAAGGGTGAAGCTTTCTTT; cdr3_aa: CASSTGPKGEAFF
clone_size: NA; j_call: TRBJ1-2; d_call: TRBD1; v_call: TRBV6-5; cdr3_length: 16; cdr3_nt: TGTGCCAGCAGTTACTCACGGACAGGGGGGAACTATGGCTACACCTTC; cdr3_aa: CASSYSRTGGNYGYTF
clone_size: NA; j_call: TRBJ2-1; d_call: NA; v_call: TRBV2; cdr3_length: 14; cdr3_nt: TGTGCCAGCAGTGAACAGGCCACGTATTATGAGCAGTTCTTC; cdr3_aa: CASSEQATYYEQFF
clone_size: NA; j_call: TRBJ1-4; d_call: TRBD1; v_call: TRBV11-2; cdr3_length: 15; cdr3_nt: TGTGCCAGCAGCTTAGAGCCGGGACAGGGGTTACAGCTGTTTTTT; cdr3_aa: CASSLEPGQGLQLFF
clone_size: few; j_call: TRBJ1-1; d_call: NA; v_call: TRBV6-4; cdr3_length: 14; cdr3_nt: TGTGCCAGCAGTGCCTCCCCCGGGAACACTGAAGCTTTCTTT; cdr3_aa: CASSASPGNTEAFF
clone_size: NA; j_call: TRBJ1-5; d_call: NA; v_call: TRBV7-8; cdr3_length: 13; cdr3_nt: TGTGCCAGCAGCTTAGGAGGGTATCAGCCCCAGCATTTT; cdr3_aa: CASSLGGYQPQHF
clone_size: many; j_call: TRBJ1-5; d_call: NA; v_call: TRBV27; cdr3_length: 14; cdr3_nt: TGTGCCAGCAGTTCTCGTCCGGGCAATCAGCCCCAGCATTTT; cdr3_aa: CASSSRPGNQPQHF
clone_size: NA; j_call: TRBJ2-7; d_call: TRBD1; v_call: TRBV12-3/TRBV12-4; cdr3_length: 11; cdr3_nt: TGTGCCAGCAGCCGGAACAGGGGGCAGTACTTC; cdr3_aa: CASSRNRGQYF
clone_size: NA; j_call: TRBJ2-7; d_call: NA; v_call: TRBV5-1; cdr3_length: 16; cdr3_nt: TGCGCCAGCAGCTTGGGCGGGGTAGGAAGCTCCTACGAGCAGTACTTC; cdr3_aa: CASSLGGVGSSYEQYF